Following are 16 T cell receptor beta chains from one sample sequenced in a study of blood T cell repertoires in COVID-19. Sequenced by immunoSEQ multiplex PCR; TCRdb stores in-frame clones only, minus some. The sample contains about 200,000 clones, around 81% of which appear only once. Sequencing was performed on PBMCs or T cells enriched from blood (not recorded which). The receptors here all came from a man aged 35 to 55 who had recovered from COVID-19.

The chain uses TRBV19 and TRBJ1-2, with D possibly matching TRBD1 (6 bases). This CDR3 has 13 amino acids. Trimming took off 10 bases at V and 5 bases at J, with 17 bases between the two ends. Germline V gene data show CDR1 as LNHDA and CDR2 as SQIVND (reference sequence). The DNA for the CDR3 is TGTGCCACGGGGGACACGGGAGGGTATGGCTACACCTTC. It is translated as CATGDTGGYGYTF.

To note about this clone: A read error may account for a junction end that differs from germline. The V and J genes are TRBV6-1 and TRBJ1-3; D call uncertain. Germline CDR1 and CDR2: MNHNS and SASEGT. This CDR3 spans 15 amino acids. The CDR3 nucleotides read TGTGCCAGCAGGGAAGGCCCGGTCGCGGGAAACACCATATATTTT. The encoded protein is CASREGPVAGNTIYF.

For this clone: Other nucleotide sequences in the sample specify the same CDR3. The V gene is TRBV4-1, the J gene TRBJ2-7; TRBD1 matches at 7 bases. The CDR3 consists of 14 residues. Germline CDR1 is MGHRA and CDR2 is YSYEKL. Trimming cost V 1 base and J 0 bases; bases outside gene matches: 0. DNA for the CDR3: TGCGCCAGCAGCCAAGGACAGGGCTCCTACGAGCAGTACTTC. It codes for CASSQGQGSYEQYF.

J is TRBJ1-2 and V is TRBV14; no clear D gene. The CDR3 extends over 11 amino acids. Per germline, CDR1 SGHDN and CDR2 FVKESK. V was shortened by 4 bases and J by 7 bases, with 7 bases between the two germline ends. The CDR3 DNA reads as TGTGCCAGCAGCCGCTTCGGTGGCTACACCTTC. It encodes CASSRFGGYTF.

This chain links TRBV2 with TRBJ1-5, with 7 bases matching TRBD1. There are 15 residues in the CDR3. The junction had 9 bases not matched to a gene; V was cut back by 4 bases and J by 6 bases. Germline CDR1 reads SNHLY; CDR2 reads FYNNEI. CDR3 sequence (DNA): TGTGCCAGCAGTGTCGACAGGGTTGTTGGTCAGCCCCAGCATTTT. Amino acids: CASSVDRVVGQPQHF.

Comment on this clone: At one end the junction does not follow the germline gene, possibly because of a read error. The chain couples TRBV5-8 to TRBJ2-1; TRBD2 agrees at 14 bases. The CDR3 runs to 16 residues. In germline, CDR1 is SGHTS, CDR2 YDEGEE. In nucleotides, the CDR3 is TGTGCCAGCAGCTCTACCGGACTAGCGGGGGGCCCTATTATGATCTTC. Its protein is CASSSTGLAGGPIMIF.

This clone was detected only a few times. The chain combines TRBV7-2 with TRBJ1-6, with D tentatively TRBD1 (5 bases). Germline values: CDR1 SGHTA, CDR2 FQGNSA. V was shortened by 5 bases and J by 10 bases, with 18 bases between the two germline ends. The CDR3 has 15 residues. CDR3 bases: TGTGCCAGCAGCAAGCGAACGACAGACGGGTCACCCCTCCACTTT. Encoded protein: CASSKRTTDGSPLHF.

This clone was found once. The chain employs TRBV27 and TRBJ1-6; possibly TRBD1 for D (5 bases). V was trimmed by 0 bases and J by 10 bases, leaving 13 bases between them. The CDR3 consists of 15 residues. Per germline, CDR1 MNHEY and CDR2 SMNVEV (reference sequence). CDR3 sequence: CASSLSSGVGSPLHF. The CDR3 bases are TGTGCCAGCAGTTTATCTTCGGGGGTGGGATCACCCCTCCACTTT.

This chain uses TRBV5-5 with TRBJ1-6, with D possibly being TRBD1 (6 bases). This CDR3 has 15 amino acids. Germline V gene sequence: CDR1 SGHKS, CDR2 YYEKEE (reference sequence). Trimming removed 6 bases at V and 10 bases at J, with 20 bases between. The chain's CDR3 is CASNDPGSTGSPLHF. The DNA for the CDR3 is TGTGCCAGCAACGATCCAGGAAGCACAGGGTCACCCCTCCACTTT.

The V gene is TRBV9, the J gene TRBJ2-6; D call uncertain. The length of the CDR3 is 16 residues. Germline V CDR1 and CDR2: SGDLS, YYNGEE. V was pared by 0 bases and J by 2 bases, with 9 bases between. This CDR3 is CASSVGPSTGANVLTF. In DNA, the CDR3 is TGTGCCAGCAGCGTAGGCCCGAGTACTGGGGCCAACGTCCTGACTTTC.

V is TRBV18 and J is TRBJ1-4; weak D call: TRBD1 (6 bases). The CDR3 runs 15 residues. The germline V gene has CDR1 KGHSH and CDR2 LQKENI. V lost 3 bases, J lost 5 bases, and 13 bases lay in between. The CDR3 region is CASSPRTASNEKLFF. CDR3 bases: TGTGCCAGCTCACCCCGGACAGCAAGCAATGAAAAACTGTTTTTT.

Concerning this clone: An end of the junction does not agree with germline; a read error may underlie this. This chain connects TRBV5-1 to TRBJ1-1; 7 bases map to TRBD1. The CDR3 has 15 amino acids. Germline CDR1 reads SGHRS; CDR2 reads YFSETQ. CDR3 protein: CASSFPDRVNTEAFF. The CDR3 nucleotides are TGCGCCAGCAGCTTTCCCGACAGGGTGAATACTGAAGCTTTCTTT.

The chain uses TRBV6-2 or TRBV6-3 and TRBJ2-5, with 10 positions matching TRBD2. Trimming removed 4 bases from V and 2 bases from J; junction bases left unmatched: 1. This CDR3 contains 14 residues. CDR1 is MNHEY, CDR2 SVGEGT, per germline. The CDR3 DNA reads TGTGCCAGCAGTTTTAGCGGGGGGCAAGAGACCCAGTACTTC. It encodes CASSFSGGQETQYF.

The chain is built from TRBV6-5 and TRBJ1-6; TRBD1 agrees at 7 bases. The CDR3 is 15 residues long. CDR1 is MNHEY, CDR2 SVGAGI, per germline. Trimming cost V 4 bases and J 5 bases; bases outside gene matches: 5. CDR3 in amino acids: CASSSGQADNSPLHF. The DNA of the CDR3 is TGTGCCAGCAGTTCCGGACAGGCGGATAATTCACCCCTCCACTTT.

Concerning this clone: The sample has other DNA sequences that encode this CDR3 too. The rearrangement uses TRBV5-1 and TRBJ2-6; D uncertain. Trimming took off 1 base at V and 0 bases at J, with 2 bases between the two ends. Germline CDR1 and CDR2: SGHRS and YFSETQ. This CDR3 is built from 14 residues. The CDR3 DNA is TGCGCCAGCAGCTTGTACTCTGGGGCCAACGTCCTGACTTTC. This encodes CASSLYSGANVLTF.

J is TRBJ1-5 and V is TRBV23-1; a weak D match, TRBD1 (6 bases). TRBV23-1 is flagged as an ORF with uncertain function. This CDR3 contains 16 residues. With 2 bases removed from V and 0 bases from J, the gap between germline ends came to 11 bases. CDR3 nucleotides: TGCGCCAGCAGTCAAACGCGACAGGATAGCAATCAGCCCCAGCATTTT. It specifies CASSQTRQDSNQPQHF.